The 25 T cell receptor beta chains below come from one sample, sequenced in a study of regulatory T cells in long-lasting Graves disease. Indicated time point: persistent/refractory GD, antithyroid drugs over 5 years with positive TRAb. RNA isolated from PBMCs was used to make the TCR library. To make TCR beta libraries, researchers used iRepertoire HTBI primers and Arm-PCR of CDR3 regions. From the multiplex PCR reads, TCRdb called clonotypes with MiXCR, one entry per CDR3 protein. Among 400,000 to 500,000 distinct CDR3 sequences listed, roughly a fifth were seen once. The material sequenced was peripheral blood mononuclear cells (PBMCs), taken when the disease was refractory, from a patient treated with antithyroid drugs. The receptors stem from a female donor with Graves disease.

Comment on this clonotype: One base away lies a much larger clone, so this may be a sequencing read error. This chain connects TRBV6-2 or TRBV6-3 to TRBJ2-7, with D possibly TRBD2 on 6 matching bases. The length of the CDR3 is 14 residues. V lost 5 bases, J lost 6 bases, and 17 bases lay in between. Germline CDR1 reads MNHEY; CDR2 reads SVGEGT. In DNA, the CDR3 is TGTGCCAGCAGTGAATCGGAGGGCCCCTGCGAGCAGTACTTC. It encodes CASSESEGPCEQYF.

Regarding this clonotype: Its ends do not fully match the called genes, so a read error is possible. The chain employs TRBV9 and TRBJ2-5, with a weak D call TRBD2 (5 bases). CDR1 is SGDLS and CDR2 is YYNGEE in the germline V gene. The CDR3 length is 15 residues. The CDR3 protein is CASSARGSVQETQCF. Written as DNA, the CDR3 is TGTGCCAGCAGCGCGAGAGGGAGCGTACAAGAGACCCAGTGCTTC. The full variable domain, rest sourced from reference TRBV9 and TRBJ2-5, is DSGVTQTPKHLITATGQRVTLRCSPRSGDLSVYWYQQSLDQGLQFLIQYYNGEERAKGNILERFSAQQFPDLHSELNLSSLELGDSALYFCASSARGSVQETQCFGPGTRLLVL.

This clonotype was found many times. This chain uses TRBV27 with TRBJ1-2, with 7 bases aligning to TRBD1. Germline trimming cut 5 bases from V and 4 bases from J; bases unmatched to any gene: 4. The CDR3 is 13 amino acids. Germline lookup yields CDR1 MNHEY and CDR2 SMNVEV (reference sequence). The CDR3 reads CASSPWDSYGYTF. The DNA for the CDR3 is TGTGCCAGCAGTCCTTGGGACAGCTATGGCTACACCTTC.

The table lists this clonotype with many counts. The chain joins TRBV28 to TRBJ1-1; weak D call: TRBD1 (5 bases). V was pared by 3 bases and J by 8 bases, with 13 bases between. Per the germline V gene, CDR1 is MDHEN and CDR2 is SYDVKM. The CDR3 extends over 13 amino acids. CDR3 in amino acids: CASSLGRVAEAFF. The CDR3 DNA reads TGTGCCAGCAGTTTGGGGCGAGTAGCAGAAGCTTTCTTT.

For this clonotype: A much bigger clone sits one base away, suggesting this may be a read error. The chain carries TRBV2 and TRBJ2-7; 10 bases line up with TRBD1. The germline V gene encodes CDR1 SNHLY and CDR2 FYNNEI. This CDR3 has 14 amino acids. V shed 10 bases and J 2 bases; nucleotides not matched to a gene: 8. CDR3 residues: CATLRDRGTYEQYF. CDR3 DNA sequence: TGTGCCACCCTCCGGGACAGGGGAACCTACGAGCAGTACTTC.

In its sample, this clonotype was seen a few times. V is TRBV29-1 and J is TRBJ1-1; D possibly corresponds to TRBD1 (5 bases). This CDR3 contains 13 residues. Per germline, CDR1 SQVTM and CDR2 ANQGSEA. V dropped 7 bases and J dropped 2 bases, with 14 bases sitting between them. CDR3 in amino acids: CSAKTDYNTEAFF. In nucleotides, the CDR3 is TGCAGCGCTAAGACAGATTATAACACTGAAGCTTTCTTT.

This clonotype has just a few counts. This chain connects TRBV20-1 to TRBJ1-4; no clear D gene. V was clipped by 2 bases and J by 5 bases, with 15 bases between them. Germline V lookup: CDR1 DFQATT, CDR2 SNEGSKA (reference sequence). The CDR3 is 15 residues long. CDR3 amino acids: CSARPLGRINEKLFF. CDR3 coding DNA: TGCAGTGCTAGACCCCTGGGCCGGATCAATGAAAAACTGTTTTTT.

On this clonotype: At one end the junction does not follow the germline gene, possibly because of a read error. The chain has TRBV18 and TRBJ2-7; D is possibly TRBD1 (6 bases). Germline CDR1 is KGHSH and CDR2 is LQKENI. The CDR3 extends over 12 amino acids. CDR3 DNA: TGTGCCAGCTCAACCCAGACAGGCCTAACGAACTTC. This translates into CASSTQTGLTNF.

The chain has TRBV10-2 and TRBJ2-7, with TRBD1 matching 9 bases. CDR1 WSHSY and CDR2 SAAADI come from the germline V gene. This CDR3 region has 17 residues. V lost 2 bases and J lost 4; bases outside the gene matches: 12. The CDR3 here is CASSEPLSGQGAYEQYF. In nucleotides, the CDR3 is TGCGCCAGCAGTGAGCCTCTTTCGGGACAGGGCGCATACGAGCAGTACTTC.

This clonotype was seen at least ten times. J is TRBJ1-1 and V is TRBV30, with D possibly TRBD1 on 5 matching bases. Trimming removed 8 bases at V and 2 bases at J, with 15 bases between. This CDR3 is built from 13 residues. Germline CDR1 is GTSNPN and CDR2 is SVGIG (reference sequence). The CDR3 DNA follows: TGTGCCAGCAGCACAGGACCCAACACTGAAGCTTTCTTT. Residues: CASSTGPNTEAFF.

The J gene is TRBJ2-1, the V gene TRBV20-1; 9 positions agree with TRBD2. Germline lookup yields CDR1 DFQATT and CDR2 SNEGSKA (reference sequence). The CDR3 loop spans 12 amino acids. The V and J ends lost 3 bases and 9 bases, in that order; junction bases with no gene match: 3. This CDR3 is CSASPSGIEQFF. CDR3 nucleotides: TGCAGTGCTAGTCCTAGCGGGATTGAGCAGTTCTTC.

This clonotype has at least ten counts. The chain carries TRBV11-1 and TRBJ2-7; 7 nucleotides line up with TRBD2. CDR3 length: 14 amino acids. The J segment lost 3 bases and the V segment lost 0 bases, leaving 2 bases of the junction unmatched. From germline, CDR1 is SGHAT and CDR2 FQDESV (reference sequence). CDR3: CASSLATSDYEQYF. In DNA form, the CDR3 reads TGTGCCAGCAGCTTAGCCACTAGCGACTACGAGCAGTACTTC.

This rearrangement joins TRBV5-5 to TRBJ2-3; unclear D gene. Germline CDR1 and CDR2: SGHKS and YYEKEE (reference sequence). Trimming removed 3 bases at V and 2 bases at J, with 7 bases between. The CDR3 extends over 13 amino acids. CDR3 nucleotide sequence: TGTGCCAGCAGCTCCCTCAACACAGATACGCAGTATTTT. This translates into CASSSLNTDTQYF.

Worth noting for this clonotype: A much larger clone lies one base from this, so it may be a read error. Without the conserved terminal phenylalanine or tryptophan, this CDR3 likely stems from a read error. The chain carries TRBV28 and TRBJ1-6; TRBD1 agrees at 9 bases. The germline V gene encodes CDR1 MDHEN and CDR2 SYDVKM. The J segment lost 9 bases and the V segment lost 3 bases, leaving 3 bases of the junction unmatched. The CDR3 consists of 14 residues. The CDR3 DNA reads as TGTGCCAGCAGTTTCGGGACAGGGTTTTCACCCCTCCACCTT. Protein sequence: CASSFGTGFSPLHL.

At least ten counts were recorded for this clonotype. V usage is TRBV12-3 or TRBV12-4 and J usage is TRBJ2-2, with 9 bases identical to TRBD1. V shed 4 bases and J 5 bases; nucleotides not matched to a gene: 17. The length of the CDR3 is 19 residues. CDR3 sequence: CASSSTDRGLFRGTGELFF. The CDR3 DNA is TGTGCCAGCAGTTCCACGGACAGGGGTCTTTTTCGGGGGACCGGGGAGCTGTTTTTT.

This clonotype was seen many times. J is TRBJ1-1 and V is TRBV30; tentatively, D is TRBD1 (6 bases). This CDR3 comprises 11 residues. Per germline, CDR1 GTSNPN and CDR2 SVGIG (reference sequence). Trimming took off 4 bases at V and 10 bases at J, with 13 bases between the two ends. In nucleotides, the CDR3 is TGTGCCTGGAACGGCGAGGGGGGAGCTTTCTTT. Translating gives CAWNGEGGAFF.

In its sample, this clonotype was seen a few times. The CDR3 sequence: CASSSRQVTEAFF. The CDR3 nucleotides are TGCGCCAGCAGCTCTCGACAGGTTACTGAAGCTTTCTTT. This sequence joins TRBV4-1 and TRBJ1-1, with D maybe TRBD1 (6 bases). The CDR3 extends over 13 amino acids. CDR1 is MGHRA and CDR2 is YSYEKL in the germline V gene. The V and J ends lost 5 bases and 5 bases respectively, with 12 bases between them.

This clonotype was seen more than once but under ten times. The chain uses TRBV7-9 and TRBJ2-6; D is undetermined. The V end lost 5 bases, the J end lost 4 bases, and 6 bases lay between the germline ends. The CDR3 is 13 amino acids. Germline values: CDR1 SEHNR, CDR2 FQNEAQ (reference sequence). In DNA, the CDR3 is TGTGCCAGCAGCCTGGAGGGGGCCAACGTCCTGACTTTC. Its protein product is CASSLEGANVLTF.

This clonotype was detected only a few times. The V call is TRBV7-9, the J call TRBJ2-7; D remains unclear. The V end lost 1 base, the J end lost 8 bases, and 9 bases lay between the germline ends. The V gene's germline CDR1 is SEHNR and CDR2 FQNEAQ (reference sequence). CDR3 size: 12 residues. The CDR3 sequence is CASSLGLTQQYF. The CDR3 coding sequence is TGTGCCAGCAGCTTAGGGCTCACCCAGCAGTACTTC.

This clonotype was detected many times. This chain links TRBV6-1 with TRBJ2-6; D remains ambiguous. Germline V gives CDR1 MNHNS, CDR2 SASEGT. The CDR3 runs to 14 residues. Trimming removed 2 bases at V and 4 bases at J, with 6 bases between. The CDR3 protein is CASSERAGANVLTF. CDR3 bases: TGTGCCAGCAGTGAAAGGGCCGGGGCCAACGTCCTGACTTTC.

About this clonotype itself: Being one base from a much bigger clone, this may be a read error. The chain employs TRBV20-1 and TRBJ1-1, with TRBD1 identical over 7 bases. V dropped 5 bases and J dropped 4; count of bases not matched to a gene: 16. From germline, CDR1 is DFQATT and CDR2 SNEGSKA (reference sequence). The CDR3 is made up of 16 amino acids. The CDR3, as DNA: TGCAGTGCTTTCGGGACAGAGGGCGTTTTGGGCACTGAAGCTTTCTTT. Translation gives CSAFGTEGVLGTEAFF.

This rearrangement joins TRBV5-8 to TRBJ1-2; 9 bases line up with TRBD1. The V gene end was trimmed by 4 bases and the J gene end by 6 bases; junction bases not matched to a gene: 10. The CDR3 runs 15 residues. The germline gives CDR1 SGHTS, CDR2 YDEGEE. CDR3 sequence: CASSQRDRVGHGYTF. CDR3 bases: TGTGCCAGCAGCCAGCGGGACAGGGTTGGGCATGGCTACACCTTC.

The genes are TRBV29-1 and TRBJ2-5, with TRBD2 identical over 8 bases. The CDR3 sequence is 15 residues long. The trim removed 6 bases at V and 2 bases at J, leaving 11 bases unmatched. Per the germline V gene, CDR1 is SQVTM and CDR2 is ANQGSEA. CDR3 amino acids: CSVPPGGGSQETQYF. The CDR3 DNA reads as TGCAGCGTCCCCCCGGGGGGGGGGAGTCAAGAGACCCAGTACTTC. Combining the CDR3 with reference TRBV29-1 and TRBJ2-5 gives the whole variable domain SAVISQKPSRDICQRGTSLTIQCQVDSQVTMMFWYRQQPGQSLTLIATANQGSEATYESGFVIDKFPISRPNLTFSTLTVSNMSPEDSSIYLCSVPPGGGSQETQYFGPGTRLLVL.

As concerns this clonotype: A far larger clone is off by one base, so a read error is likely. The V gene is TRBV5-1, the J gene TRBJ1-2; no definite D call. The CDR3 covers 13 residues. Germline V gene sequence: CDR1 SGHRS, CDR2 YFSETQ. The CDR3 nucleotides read TGTGCCAGCAGCTTAGGGAGAGGACGGGGCTACACCTTC. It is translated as CASSLGRGRGYTF.

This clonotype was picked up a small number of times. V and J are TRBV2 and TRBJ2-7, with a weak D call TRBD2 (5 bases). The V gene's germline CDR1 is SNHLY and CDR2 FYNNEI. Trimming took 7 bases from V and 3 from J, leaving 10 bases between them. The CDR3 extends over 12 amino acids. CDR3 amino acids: CASTGLFYEQYF. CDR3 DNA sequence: TGTGCCAGCACCGGACTGTTCTACGAGCAGTACTTC. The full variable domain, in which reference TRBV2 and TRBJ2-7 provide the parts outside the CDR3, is EPEVTQTPSHQVTQMGQEVILRCVPISNHLYFYWYRQILGQKVEFLVSFYNNEISEKSEIFDDQFSVERPDGSNFTLKIRSTKLEDSAMYFCASTGLFYEQYFGPGTRLTVT.